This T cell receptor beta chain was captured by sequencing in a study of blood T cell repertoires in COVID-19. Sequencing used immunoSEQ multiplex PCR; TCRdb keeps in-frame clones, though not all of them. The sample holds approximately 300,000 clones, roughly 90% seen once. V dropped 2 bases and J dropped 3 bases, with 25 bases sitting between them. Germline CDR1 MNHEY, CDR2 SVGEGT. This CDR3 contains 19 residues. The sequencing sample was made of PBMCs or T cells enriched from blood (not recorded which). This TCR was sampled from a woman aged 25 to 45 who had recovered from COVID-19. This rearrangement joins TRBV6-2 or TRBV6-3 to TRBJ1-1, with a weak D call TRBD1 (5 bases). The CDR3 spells CASSYNYRTIRVTDTEAFF. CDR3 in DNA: TGTGCCAGCAGTTACAACTATAGGACAATTAGGGTGACCGACACTGAAGCTTTCTTT.